Listed below are T cell receptor beta chains from one sample, sequenced in a study of blood T cell repertoires in COVID-19. The data were produced by immunoSEQ multiplex PCR, yet TCRdb's version contains in-frame clones alone and is incomplete. The sample includes over 40,000 clones, approximately 82% seen only once; the top ten take about 14%. The material sequenced was peripheral blood. The source of these receptors is a human donor in a cohort sampled during active COVID-19. Both conserved end residues are trimmed from each CDR3. The D gene is left open where the match is weak.

D gene,J gene,V gene,CDR3 protein
-,TRBJ1-4,TRBV11-2,ASSSPESGEKLF
TRBD2,TRBJ2-1,TRBV7-9,ASSLAGGPHNEQF
TRBD2,TRBJ2-3,TRBV19,ASSPLSGGMTDTQY
-,TRBJ2-1,TRBV5-4,ASSQDPSYNEQF
TRBD1,TRBJ1-2,TRBV2,ASLLGQGSLGYGYT
-,TRBJ1-4,TRBV20-1,SASFPATNEKLF
TRBD2,TRBJ2-5,TRBV7-2,ASSLKRGGWETQY
-,TRBJ2-2,TRBV2,ASRRTVNTGELF
TRBD1,TRBJ2-2,TRBV28,ASAERGGYAGELF
TRBD2,TRBJ2-7,TRBV28,ASSFDRTSGRASY
TRBD2,TRBJ2-6,TRBV5-1,ASSWPRPGGANVLT
-,TRBJ1-3,TRBV2,ASSEAAVSSGNTIY
TRBD1,TRBJ2-1,TRBV6-5,ASSTRTGVNEQF
-,TRBJ1-6,TRBV3-1/TRBV3-2,ASSSQSRGYSPLH
TRBD2,TRBJ2-1,TRBV28,ASGSRTSGSYNEQF
-,TRBJ1-2,TRBV5-1,ASSLGSGPLSLYGYT
-,TRBJ2-5,TRBV7-2,ASSLGGGAGEETQY
TRBD2,TRBJ2-7,TRBV18,ASSTRTSATYEQY
TRBD2,TRBJ2-1,TRBV29-1,SVEEASGNNEQF
-,TRBJ2-3,TRBV5-6,ASSPTGGTDTQY
-,TRBJ1-2,TRBV5-6,ASSSVRGSGYGYT
-,TRBJ1-1,TRBV12-3/TRBV12-4,ASRQGLNTEAF
-,TRBJ2-2,TRBV30,AWMVKGEGGELF
TRBD1,TRBJ2-2,TRBV10-1,ASSEGTGAPNTGELF
TRBD1,TRBJ2-2,TRBV4-1,ASSPTGGTGELF
-,TRBJ2-3,TRBV21-1,ASSKGRADTQY
TRBD2,TRBJ2-5,TRBV24-1,ATSDPRGGGTQY
-,TRBJ2-5,TRBV5-1,ASLSGGGETQY
-,TRBJ2-3,TRBV21-1,ASSKVDRFRADTQY
-,TRBJ1-5,TRBV18,ASSPGGGNQPQH
TRBD1,TRBJ2-1,TRBV10-3,ATQGASSYNEQF
-,TRBJ1-4,TRBV3-1/TRBV3-2,ASSQLRGIATNEKLF
TRBD2,TRBJ2-2,TRBV30,AWGGLAGANTGELF
-,TRBJ1-2,TRBV21-1,ASSKISGRNYIFYGYT
-,TRBJ1-3,TRBV2,ASSARQGNTIY
-,TRBJ1-5,TRBV30,AWRANTGTGPQH
TRBD1,TRBJ2-5,TRBV2,ASSVDRGETQY